These 15 T cell receptor beta chains share one sample of origin, sequenced in a study of cytomegalovirus exposure and HLA in healthy donors. Assay: immunoSEQ multiplex PCR; the TCRdb copy retains only in-frame clones and omits some. Found here are 130,000 to 150,000 clones, about 89% of them singletons; the top ten hold 0.69%. Sequenced: PBMCs. The receptors stem from a man aged 18-30 years in good health and CMV-seronegative.

The chain couples TRBV19 to TRBJ2-7, with 9 bases aligning to TRBD1. Trimming at V came to 4 bases and at J to 1 base, leaving 11 bases not matched to a gene. Per germline, CDR1 LNHDA and CDR2 SQIVND (reference sequence). The CDR3 extends over 17 amino acids. CDR3 region: CASSSLGGQGRSYEQYF. The CDR3 bases are TGTGCCAGTAGTAGCTTAGGGGGACAGGGAAGATCCTACGAGCAGTACTTC.

This chain joins TRBV14 and TRBJ2-1; 9 bases align to TRBD2. CDR3 length equals 16 residues. Germline values: CDR1 SGHDN, CDR2 FVKESK. Germline trimming cut 1 base from V and 6 bases from J; bases unmatched to any gene: 7. CDR3 DNA sequence: TGTGCCAGCAGCCAAGGGCTAGCGGGATGGGCCAATGAGCAGTTCTTC. Its protein is CASSQGLAGWANEQFF.

J is TRBJ2-3 and V is TRBV27; 8 positions match TRBD2. Germline CDR1 reads MNHEY; CDR2 reads SMNVEV (reference sequence). Unmatched junction bases numbered 9, after V lost 5 bases and J lost 2 bases. CDR3 length: 16 residues. CDR3 loop: CASSLRLASATDTQYF. For the CDR3, the DNA is TGTGCCAGCAGTCTCCGACTAGCGAGTGCCACAGATACGCAGTATTTT.

This clone was counted once. This sequence joins TRBV9 and TRBJ2-1, with TRBD1 matching over 9 bases. The CDR3 covers 18 residues. From germline, CDR1 is SGDLS and CDR2 YYNGEE. V shed 0 bases, J shed 7 bases, and the junction held 14 bases outside the gene matches. Here the CDR3 reads CASSVGIMMGTGLNEQFF. The CDR3 nucleotides read TGTGCCAGCAGCGTAGGTATAATGATGGGGACAGGGTTAAATGAGCAGTTCTTC.

J is TRBJ2-3 and V is TRBV9; the D gene is possibly TRBD2 (6 bases). The CDR3 covers 16 residues. The V gene lost 4 bases and the J gene lost 2 bases, with 17 bases spanning the gap. Germline CDR1 reads SGDLS; CDR2 reads YYNGEE. The CDR3 region has the DNA TGTGCCAGCAGCTCAACCCCCGGGACTTACACAGATACGCAGTATTTT. It is translated as CASSSTPGTYTDTQYF.

The gene calls are TRBV6-5 and TRBJ1-5, with 7 bases identical to TRBD1. Germline CDR1 and CDR2: MNHEY and SVGAGI. Losses at the gene ends were 6 bases for V and 3 bases for J; bases not matched to a gene: 8. This CDR3 comprises 15 residues. CDR3 bases: TGTGCCAGCAGATCGGGACAGTTAAACAATCAGCCCCAGCATTTT. This gives the protein CASRSGQLNNQPQHF.

The chain employs TRBV6-4 and TRBJ1-4, with a possible D match to TRBD1 (5 bases). Per the germline V gene, CDR1 is MRHNA and CDR2 is SNTAGT. Trimming removed 3 bases at V and 8 bases at J, with 13 bases between. The CDR3 totals 14 residues. The CDR3 sequence is CASSEGREEEKLFF. As DNA, the CDR3 is TGTGCCAGCAGTGAGGGCAGGGAGGAGGAAAAACTGTTTTTT.

The rearrangement uses TRBV19 and TRBJ1-5; 10 bases match TRBD1. J gave up 5 bases and V 1 base, and 2 bases lay outside the gene matches. The germline V gene encodes CDR1 LNHDA and CDR2 SQIVND (reference sequence). The CDR3 has 15 residues. CDR3 loop: CASSIVGTGDQPQHF. CDR3 bases: TGTGCCAGTAGTATAGTCGGGACAGGGGATCAGCCCCAGCATTTT. Together with reference TRBV19 and TRBJ1-5, the CDR3 gives the full variable domain: DGGITQSPKYLFRKEGQNVTLSCEQNLNHDAMYWYRQDPGQGLRLIYYSQIVNDFQKGDIAEGYSVSREKKESFPLTVTSAQKNPTAFYLCASSIVGTGDQPQHFGDGTRLSIL.

The chain couples TRBV2 to TRBJ1-5; 9 bases are a match to TRBD1. The CDR3 consists of 14 residues. In germline, CDR1 is SNHLY, CDR2 FYNNEI. Trimming cost V 4 bases and J 7 bases; bases outside gene matches: 5. The chain's CDR3 is CASSVGQGNQPQHF. CDR3 nucleotides: TGTGCCAGCAGTGTAGGACAGGGGAACCAGCCCCAGCATTTT.

The chain links TRBV6-1 to TRBJ2-1; tentatively, D is TRBD1 (6 bases). CDR1 is MNHNS, CDR2 SASEGT, per germline. Trimming removed 1 base from V and 12 bases from J, with 25 bases in between. This CDR3 has 17 amino acids. Here the CDR3 DNA reads TGTGCCAGCAGTGAAGAGGGGGTCGTAGGTGGGGCATTTGGGCAGTTCTTC. Amino acids: CASSEEGVVGGAFGQFF.

The CDR3 nucleotides read TGTGCCAGCAGCTTCACCCAACAGGGGGAAACTGAAGCTTTCTTT. Translated: CASSFTQQGETEAFF. The rearrangement links TRBV7-6 to TRBJ1-1; 8 nucleotides line up with TRBD1. Germline-derived CDR1 and CDR2 are SGHVS and FNYEAQ. The ends lost 3 bases at V and 5 bases at J; junction bases unmatched: 8. The CDR3 extends over 15 amino acids.

The chain links TRBV6-5 to TRBJ1-4; D unresolved. Germline V gives CDR1 MNHEY, CDR2 SVGAGI. The CDR3 is made up of 14 amino acids. V shed 7 bases and J shed 5 bases, with 14 bases lying between them. CDR3: CASKAAGGNEKLFF. The DNA of the CDR3 is TGTGCCAGCAAAGCGGCAGGTGGAAATGAAAAACTGTTTTTT.

The chain links TRBV29-1 to TRBJ1-5; the D gene is possibly TRBD1 (5 bases). The germline V and J ends were trimmed by 6 bases and 7 bases, with 22 bases remaining between them. The length of the CDR3 is 15 residues. Germline V gene sequence: CDR1 SQVTM, CDR2 ANQGSEA. CDR3 amino acids: CSVTQRRGIGQPQHF. The CDR3 coding sequence is TGCAGCGTCACCCAACGCCGGGGGATCGGACAGCCCCAGCATTTT.

The V call is TRBV9, the J call TRBJ2-1; 7 bases align to TRBD1. The CDR3 runs to 16 residues. The germline V gene encodes CDR1 SGDLS and CDR2 YYNGEE. V shed 4 bases, J shed 5 bases, and the junction held 12 bases outside the gene matches. The CDR3 sequence: CASSPPRGKLDNEQFF. The CDR3 region has the DNA TGTGCCAGCAGCCCGCCCAGGGGGAAGTTGGACAATGAGCAGTTCTTC.

This chain connects TRBV27 to TRBJ2-7, with 7 positions matching TRBD2. The trim removed 6 bases at V and 5 bases at J, leaving 13 bases unmatched. The length of the CDR3 is 15 residues. Germline CDR1 MNHEY, CDR2 SMNVEV (reference sequence). CDR3 sequence reads: CASSPGGASGHEQYF. CDR3 nucleotide sequence: TGTGCCAGCAGCCCGGGGGGTGCCTCGGGCCACGAGCAGTACTTC.